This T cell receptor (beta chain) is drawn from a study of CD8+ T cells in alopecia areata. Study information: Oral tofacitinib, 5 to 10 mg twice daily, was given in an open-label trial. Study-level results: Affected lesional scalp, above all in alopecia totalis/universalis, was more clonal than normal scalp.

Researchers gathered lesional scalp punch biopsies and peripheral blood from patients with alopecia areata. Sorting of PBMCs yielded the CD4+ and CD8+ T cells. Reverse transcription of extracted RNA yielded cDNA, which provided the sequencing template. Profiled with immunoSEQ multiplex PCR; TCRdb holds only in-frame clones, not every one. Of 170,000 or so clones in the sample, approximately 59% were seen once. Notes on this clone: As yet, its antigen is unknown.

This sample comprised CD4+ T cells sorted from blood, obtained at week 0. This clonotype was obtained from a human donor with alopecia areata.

The CDR3 DNA is TGTGCCATCAGCGGAGAGGTCCAAGAGACCCAGTACTTC. Its translation is CAISGEVQETQYF. The chain carries TRBV10-3 and TRBJ2-5; D is undetermined. This CDR3 has 13 residues. The ends were cut back, 6 bases at V and 1 base at J, with 9 bases in the middle. The germline V gene encodes CDR1 ENHRY and CDR2 SYGVKD.